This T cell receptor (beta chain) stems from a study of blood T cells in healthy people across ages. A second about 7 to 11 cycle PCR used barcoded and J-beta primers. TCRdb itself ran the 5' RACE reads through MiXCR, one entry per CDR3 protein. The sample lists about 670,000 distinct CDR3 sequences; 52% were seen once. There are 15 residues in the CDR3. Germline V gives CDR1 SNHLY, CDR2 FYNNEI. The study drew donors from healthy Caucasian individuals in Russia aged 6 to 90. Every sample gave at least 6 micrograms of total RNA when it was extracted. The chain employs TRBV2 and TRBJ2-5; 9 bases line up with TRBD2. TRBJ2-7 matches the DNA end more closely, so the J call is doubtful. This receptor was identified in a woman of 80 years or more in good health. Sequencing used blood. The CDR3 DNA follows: TGTGCCAGCAGTGTCGCGGGAGGGGTTCTTTACGAGCAGTACTTC. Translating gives CASSVAGGVLYEQYF.